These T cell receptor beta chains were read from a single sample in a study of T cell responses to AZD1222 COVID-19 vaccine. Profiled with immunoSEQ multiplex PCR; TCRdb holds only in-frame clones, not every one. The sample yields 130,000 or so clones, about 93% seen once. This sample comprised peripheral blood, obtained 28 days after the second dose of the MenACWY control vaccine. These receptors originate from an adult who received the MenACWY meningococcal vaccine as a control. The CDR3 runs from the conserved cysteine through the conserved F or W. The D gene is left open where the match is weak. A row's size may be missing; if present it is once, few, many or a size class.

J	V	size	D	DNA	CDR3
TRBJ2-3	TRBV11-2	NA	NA	TGTGCCAGCAGCTTAGGGGGGATAAGCACAGATACGCAGTATTTT	CASSLGGISTDTQYF
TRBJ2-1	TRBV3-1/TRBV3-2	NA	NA	TGTGCCAGCAGCCAAGACTATGGGAGCTCCTACAATGAGCAGTTCTTC	CASSQDYGSSYNEQFF
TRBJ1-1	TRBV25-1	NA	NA	TGTGCCAGCAGTGAATCGGTAGACACTGAAGCTTTCTTT	CASSESVDTEAFF
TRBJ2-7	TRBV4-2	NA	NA	TGTGCCAGCAGCCAAGATCCCAGGGTCCACGAGCAGTACTTC	CASSQDPRVHEQYF
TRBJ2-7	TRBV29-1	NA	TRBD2	TGCAGCGTTGTCCTCGGGACTAGCGGCGTTGACGAGCAGTACTTC	CSVVLGTSGVDEQYF
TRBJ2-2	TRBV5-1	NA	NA	TGCGCCAGCAGCCCTCTAATCACCGGGGAGCTGTTTTTT	CASSPLITGELFF
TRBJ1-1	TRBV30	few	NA	TGTGCCTGGAGATGGGGGCAGTTGGAGGCTTTCTTT	CAWRWGQLEAFF
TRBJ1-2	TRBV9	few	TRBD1	TGTGCCAGCAGCGTAGTTGCAGGGGGTGTGGGCTACACCTTC	CASSVVAGGVGYTF
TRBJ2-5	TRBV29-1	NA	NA	TGCAGCGCCCTAGGGGGGGGACAAGAGACCCAGTACTTC	CSALGGGQETQYF
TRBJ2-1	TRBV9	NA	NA	TGTGCCAGCAGCGTAGCCCCCCCAAACAATGAGCAGTTCTTC	CASSVAPPNNEQFF
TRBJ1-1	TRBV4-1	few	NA	TGCGCCAGCAGCCGGGGACACGAGGTTATGAACACTGAAGCTTTCTTT	CASSRGHEVMNTEAFF
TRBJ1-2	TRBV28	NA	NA	TGTGCCAGCAGTTTGGGGGACCGCTATGGCTACACCTTC	CASSLGDRYGYTF
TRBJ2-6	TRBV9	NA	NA	TGTGCCAGCAGCCTCCCGGTGTCGACAGACTCTGGGGCCAACGTCCTGACTTTC	CASSLPVSTDSGANVLTF
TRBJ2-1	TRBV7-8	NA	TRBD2	TGTGCCAGCAGCTTAGGTAGCGGGAGGGCCGATGAGCAGTTCTTC	CASSLGSGRADEQFF
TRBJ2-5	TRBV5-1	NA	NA	TGCGCCAGCAGCTTGGGGCAAGAGACCCAGTACTTC	CASSLGQETQYF
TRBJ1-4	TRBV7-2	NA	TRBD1	TGTGCCAGCCGGGACAGGGCGACCTCGGCTAATGAAAAACTGTTTTTT	CASRDRATSANEKLFF
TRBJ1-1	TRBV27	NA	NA	TGTGCCAGCAGTTTTCAGCTGAACACTGAAGCTTTCTTT	CASSFQLNTEAFF
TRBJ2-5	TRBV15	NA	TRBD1	TGTGCCACCAGCACGGGACAGGGGGCGCGGGAGACCCAGTACTTC	CATSTGQGARETQYF
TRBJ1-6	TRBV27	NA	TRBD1	TGTGCCAGCAGTTTAAGGGGAGGGACAGGGGATTCACCCCTCCACTTT	CASSLRGGTGDSPLHF
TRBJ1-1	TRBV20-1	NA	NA	TGCAGTGCTCTCAGAGAGGCTGAAGCTTTCTTT	CSALREAEAFF
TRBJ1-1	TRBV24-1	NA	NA	TGTGCCACCAGTGGCGGGGACGATTGGAACACTGAAGCTTTCTTT	CATSGGDDWNTEAFF
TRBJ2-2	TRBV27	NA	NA	TGTGCCAGCAGTTTATCAGGGTACCTAACCGGGGAGCTGTTTTTT	CASSLSGYLTGELFF
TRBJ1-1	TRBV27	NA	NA	TGTGCCAGCAGTTTGGGTACCTTGAACACTGAAGCTTTCTTT	CASSLGTLNTEAFF
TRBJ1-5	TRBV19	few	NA	TGTGCCAGTACCTCTGACGGGAATCAGCCCCAGCATTTT	CASTSDGNQPQHF
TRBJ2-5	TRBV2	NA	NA	TGTGCCAGCAGCCAGGGTAGGGTAGAGACCCAGTACTTC	CASSQGRVETQYF
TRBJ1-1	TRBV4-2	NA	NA	TGTGCCAGCAGCCAAGATATGGGTTCTTTGTACACTGAAGCTTTCTTT	CASSQDMGSLYTEAFF
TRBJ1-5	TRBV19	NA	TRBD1	TGTGCCAGTTCCGGGCAGGGGGTGGGCAATCAGCCCCAGCATTTT	CASSGQGVGNQPQHF
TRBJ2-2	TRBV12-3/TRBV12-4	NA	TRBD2	TGTGCCAGCAGTTCCACTAGCGCCGGGGAGCTGTTTTTT	CASSSTSAGELFF
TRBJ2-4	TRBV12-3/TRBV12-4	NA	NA	TGTGCCAGCAGTCCAGGGGATAACATTCAGTACTTC	CASSPGDNIQYF
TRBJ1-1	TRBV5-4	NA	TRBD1	TGTGCCAGCAGAGACAGGGGAGGGGCTGAAGCTTTCTTT	CASRDRGGAEAFF
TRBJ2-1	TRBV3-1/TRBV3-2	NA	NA	TGTGCCAGCAGCCAAGTGGGAGGCTTCTACAATGAGCAGTTCTTC	CASSQVGGFYNEQFF
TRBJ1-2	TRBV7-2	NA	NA	TGTGCCAGCAGCACCAACCGGGACATCATATTTGGCTACACCTTC	CASSTNRDIIFGYTF
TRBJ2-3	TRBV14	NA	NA	TGTGCCAGCAGCCACTCTAGACAGGCCCTGTCCACAGATACGCAGTATTTT	CASSHSRQALSTDTQYF
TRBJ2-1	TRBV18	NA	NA	TGTGCCAGCTCACCAATAAGGGTTTCCTACAATGAGCAGTTCTTC	CASSPIRVSYNEQFF
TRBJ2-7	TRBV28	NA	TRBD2	TGTGCCAGCACCTGGACTAGCGGGAGGGGTGAGCAGTACTTC	CASTWTSGRGEQYF
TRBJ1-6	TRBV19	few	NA	TGTGCCAGTAGTTTCGGACAGAAAAATAATTCACCCCTCCACTTT	CASSFGQKNNSPLHF
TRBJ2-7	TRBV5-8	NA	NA	TGTGCCAGCAGCCTAGGCCAGGGGAGCGAGCAGTACTTC	CASSLGQGSEQYF
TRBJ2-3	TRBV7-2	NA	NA	TGTGCCAGCAGCTTGAGTCGGGTCGGGCGAGATACGCAGTATTTT	CASSLSRVGRDTQYF
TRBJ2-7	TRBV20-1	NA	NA	TGCAGTGCTAGAGAAGCAGGGGTGCAGTACTTC	CSAREAGVQYF
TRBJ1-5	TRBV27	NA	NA	TGTGCCAGCAGTTTACGGGGATGGACTAGCAATCAGCCCCAGCATTTT	CASSLRGWTSNQPQHF
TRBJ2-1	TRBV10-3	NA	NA	TGTGCCATCAGTGAACGGACCTCCTACAATGAGCAGTTCTTC	CAISERTSYNEQFF
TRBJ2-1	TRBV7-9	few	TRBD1	TGTGCCAGCAGCACACTTGGACAGGGGGATAATGAGCAGTTCTTC	CASSTLGQGDNEQFF
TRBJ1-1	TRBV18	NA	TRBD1	TGTGCCAGCTCACCCCTAGAAGGGGGCAGTGAAGCTTTCTTT	CASSPLEGGSEAFF
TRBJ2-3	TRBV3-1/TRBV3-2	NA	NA	TGTGCCAGCAGCCAAGCCCATAACCGACAGTATTTT	CASSQAHNRQYF
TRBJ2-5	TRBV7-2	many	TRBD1	TGTGCCAGCAGCTTAGGGGGACAGTACCAAGAGACCCAGTACTTC	CASSLGGQYQETQYF
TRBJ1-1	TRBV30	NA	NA	TGTGCCTGGGATGGACGGGGAATCGGTGAAGCTTTCTTT	CAWDGRGIGEAFF
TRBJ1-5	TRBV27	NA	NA	TGTGCCAGCAGTTCCGGACGGGGAATCAGCAATCAGCCCCAGCATTTT	CASSSGRGISNQPQHF
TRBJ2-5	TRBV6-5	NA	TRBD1	TGTGCCAGCAGTTACGAAGGGGGCTGGGAGACCCAGTACTTC	CASSYEGGWETQYF